Reported below is one T cell receptor beta chain. This clonotype was counted many times. The specificity of this receptor is unknown. Base qualities are not recorded, but no much larger clone differs from it by a single base. Hyperthyroidism patients were newly diagnosed, had a disease duration of under 2 months, and were aged 18 to 65 years. Exclusion was applied to patients with uncontrolled infections, other autoimmune diseases, pregnancy or lactation. Clinical symptoms, serum thyroxine and TRAb, thyroid ultrasound, and orbital computed tomography formed the basis for the diagnoses. Blood from progressor patients was drawn when they were first diagnosed with hyperthyroidism, before any ophthalmopathy symptoms appeared. PBMCs were separated from roughly 9.6 ml of fresh peripheral blood using Ficoll-Paque density gradient centrifugation. Progressor patients were defined as those initially diagnosed with Graves' hyperthyroidism in whom ophthalmopathy developed during follow-up. Total RNA was extracted with Trizol reagent, and quality was checked on an Agilent 2100 Bioanalyzer.

This entry belongs to a study of T cells in Graves' hyperthyroidism and ophthalmopathy (dated by TCRdb to the late 2010s). For the study in its entirety: Peripheral blood samples were taken at initial diagnosis, before any treatment was given. A discovery cohort of roughly 100 patients, 43 with Graves' ophthalmopathy and 55 to 60 with stable Graves' hyperthyroidism, was used to find distinguishing TCR V-J signatures. Prospective prediction of ophthalmopathy was tested in an independent validation cohort consisting of 18 hyperthyroidism patients and some 17 patients who later progressed to ophthalmopathy. The approximately 100 discovery patients were divided at random into training and test sets in a 7:3 ratio. In more than 5 Graves' hyperthyroidism patients, the study also compared T-cell repertoires from thyroid tissue with T-cell repertoires from blood. Once sampling was done, hyperthyroidism patients were given methimazole at a starting dose of 30 mg daily, whereas ophthalmopathy patients were given high-dose intravenous methylprednisolone. According to the paper, TCR Vbeta CDR3 sequencing was carried out on 135 peripheral blood samples, which came from fewer than 50 ophthalmopathy, under 80 hyperthyroidism and some 17 progressor patients. What the research found in general, with its limitations: Ophthalmopathy was separated from stable hyperthyroidism by a 13 V-J signature model, with over 85% sensitivity and about 81% specificity obtained in cross-validation and 80%/75% obtained in testing. Most expanded thyroid clonotypes (frequency above 0.001) were also detected in blood, a finding suggesting that blood repertoires may reflect thyroid immune responses. In validation, progression to ophthalmopathy was predicted by the model with roughly 69% sensitivity and nearly 75% specificity, a median of roughly 6.4 months before onset. Sample size was not statistically predetermined, and blinding of investigators to group allocation was not performed.

The TCR beta CDR3 regions were amplified from the RNA transcripts. The first round of RT-PCR for the TCR CDR3 was performed with the HTBI primer set and the Qiagen OneStep RT-PCR kit. Libraries were constructed in a second round of multiplex PCR, after which size selection and purification were performed. Paired-end sequencing of the libraries was performed with 100 bp reads on an Illumina HiSeq2000. On the study's bioinformatics: Raw data were processed with SOAPnuke, discarding reads with adapters, uncalled bases, mean Phred below 15, or no exact constant-primer or identifier match. COPE v1.2.5 was used to merge high-quality paired reads, and clonotypes were defined as unique nucleotide sequences. MiTCR v1.1 was used to align clonotypes to the IMGT TRBV, TRBD and TRBJ reference segments. Analysis was restricted to V-J combinations with a frequency above 0.0001, which covered 98% to 99.2% of repertoires. The TCS score was defined as F50 (clonal expansion) divided by E x V (chaos), with BLOSUM62-based TCRdist calculated between CDR3 peptides within each V-J. Welch's t-statistics and random forest reduced 514 V-J features to some 14, which were used in a naive Bayes classifier (R e1071). TCRdb reworked the public reads: Q25 trimming with fastp, MiXCR clone assembly, productive beta chains retained. Rows are combined by CDR3 protein, so each entry shows the most common genes and DNA. These V and J calls derive from TCRdb rather than the authors' analysis. The sample profile shows over 200,000 distinct CDR3 sequences; more than 14% of them were found once. Together, the top ten hold 10% to 15% of the sample.

At the junction V is shortened by 7 bases and J by 7 bases, with 17 bases in between. Reading from cysteine to phenylalanine, the CDR3 counts 13 amino acids. The read is trimmed to its CDR3 DNA, 39 bases read in frame from base 1. The germline V gene (reference sequence) provides CDR1 LNHDA and CDR2 SQIVND. The chain is made from TRBV19 and TRBJ2-7, with the D gene possibly TRBD1 or TRBD2, each one fitting 5 bases. Input material: blood. The receptor's source is a woman aged 40 to 50 with Graves' hyperthyroidism that later progressed to Graves' ophthalmopathy. In nucleotide form, the sequence is TGTGCCAGTACGCCGGGACCCGCAGGTGAGCAGTACTTC. This gives the protein CASTPGPAGEQYF.